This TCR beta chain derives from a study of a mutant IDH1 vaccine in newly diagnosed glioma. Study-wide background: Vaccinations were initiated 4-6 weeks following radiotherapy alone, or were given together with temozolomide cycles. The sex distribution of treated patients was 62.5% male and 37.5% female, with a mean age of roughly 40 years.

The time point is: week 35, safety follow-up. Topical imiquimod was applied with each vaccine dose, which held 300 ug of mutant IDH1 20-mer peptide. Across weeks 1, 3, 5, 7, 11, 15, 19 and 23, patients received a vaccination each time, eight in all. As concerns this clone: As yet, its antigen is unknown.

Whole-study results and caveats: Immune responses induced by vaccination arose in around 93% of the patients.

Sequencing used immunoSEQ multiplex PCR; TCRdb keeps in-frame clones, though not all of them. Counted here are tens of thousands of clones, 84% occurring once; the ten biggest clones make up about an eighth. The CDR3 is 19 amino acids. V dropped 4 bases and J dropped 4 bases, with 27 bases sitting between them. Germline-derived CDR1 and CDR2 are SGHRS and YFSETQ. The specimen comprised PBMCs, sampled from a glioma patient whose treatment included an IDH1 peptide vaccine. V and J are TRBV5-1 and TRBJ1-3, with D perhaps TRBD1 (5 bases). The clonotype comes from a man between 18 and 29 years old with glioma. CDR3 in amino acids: CASSLRIPGPGERGNTIYF. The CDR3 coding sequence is TGCGCCAGCAGCCTTCGCATACCGGGACCCGGGGAGAGAGGAAACACCATATATTTT.